These T cell receptor beta chains were read from a single sample in a study of CD8 T cells in ankylosing spondylitis. TCRdb processed the 5' RACE reads anew with MiXCR; each CDR3 protein has one entry. Of 250,000 to 300,000 distinct CDR3 sequences in the sample, around 20% were seen once. Sequenced: blood, either unsorted or a sorted T cell fraction (not recorded which). These receptors were collected from a male donor with ankylosing spondylitis or in good health (not recorded which). Both conserved end residues are trimmed from each CDR3. Each record gives: J gene, V gene, CDR3 length, D gene, CDR3 protein. A D gene is named only where the DNA matches it firmly.

j_gene: TRBJ1-1; v_gene: TRBV5-6; len: 13; d_gene: TRBD1; CDR3aa: ASSLGSGGDTEAF
j_gene: TRBJ2-3; v_gene: TRBV5-1; len: 15; d_gene: TRBD2; CDR3aa: ASSLPRAGVSTDTQY
j_gene: TRBJ2-5; v_gene: TRBV5-1; len: 12; d_gene: -; CDR3aa: ASSLTQTKETQY
j_gene: TRBJ2-3; v_gene: TRBV20-1; len: 16; d_gene: TRBD2; CDR3aa: SPAPVASGRESTDTQY
j_gene: TRBJ1-5; v_gene: TRBV4-2; len: 14; d_gene: -; CDR3aa: ASSQDPQGGDQPQH
j_gene: TRBJ2-1; v_gene: TRBV3-1; len: 12; d_gene: -; CDR3aa: ASSVGPYGNEQF
j_gene: TRBJ2-1; v_gene: TRBV2; len: 14; d_gene: -; CDR3aa: ASSEAGGGRYNEQF
j_gene: TRBJ2-2; v_gene: TRBV15; len: 13; d_gene: -; CDR3aa: ATSRKTTGTGELF
j_gene: TRBJ2-2; v_gene: TRBV29-1; len: 14; d_gene: TRBD2; CDR3aa: SARLAGVIGTGELF
j_gene: TRBJ2-3; v_gene: TRBV6-5; len: 13; d_gene: -; CDR3aa: ASSYSGGRTDTQY
j_gene: TRBJ2-1; v_gene: TRBV2; len: 12; d_gene: TRBD2; CDR3aa: ASSVVAGGNEQF
j_gene: TRBJ1-2; v_gene: TRBV3-1; len: 11; d_gene: -; CDR3aa: ASSQGETYGYT
j_gene: TRBJ2-1; v_gene: TRBV20-1; len: 11; d_gene: TRBD2; CDR3aa: SAKTSGDYEQF
j_gene: TRBJ2-5; v_gene: TRBV29-1; len: 10; d_gene: TRBD2; CDR3aa: SAGGSQETQY